This T cell receptor beta chain was sequenced during a study of response to subunit inactivated influenza vaccine. Whole-study results and caveats: After each seasonal influenza vaccination, few new T cells are recruited, the authors suggested.

This clonotype was seen a few times. Its antigen remains unidentified. Each CDR3 protein is one row after TCRdb ran MiXCR on the RT-PCR reads. The sample gives 450,000 to 500,000 distinct CDR3 sequences, approximately 11% of which show up once; more than 10% is in the top ten. V gave up 1 base and J gave up 6 bases, with 4 bases separating them. This CDR3 has 12 amino acids. Germline V lookup: CDR1 DFQATT, CDR2 SNEGSKA (reference sequence). The material was PBMCs from blood, obtained roughly 46 days after vaccination. The TCR comes from a man aged 50 or older who received an inactivated influenza vaccine. V and J are TRBV20-1 and TRBJ1-6; D is undetermined. As DNA, the CDR3 is TGCAGTGCTAGAGCAGTTAATTCACCCCTCCACTTT. It yields the protein CSARAVNSPLHF.